The entry that follows covers one T cell receptor (beta chain) sequence. Before being deemed recovered, Cohort 3 donors had two negative PCRs, clearance, or symptom resolution. The sample comes from a study of blood T cell repertoires in COVID-19. This CDR3 contains 15 residues. Per the germline V gene, CDR1 is GTSNPN and CDR2 is SVGIG (reference sequence). V was pared by 1 base and J by 0 bases, with 4 bases of the junction left unmatched. Measured with immunoSEQ multiplex PCR; TCRdb has only the in-frame clones, and not every one. The table has roughly 380,000 clones, more than 70% seen once. Sequenced material: PBMCs or T cells enriched from blood (not recorded which). J is TRBJ2-3 and V is TRBV30; TRBD1 agrees at 7 bases. This receptor was obtained from a man in his thirties or forties who had recovered from COVID-19. CDR3 residues: CAWSEGTASTDTQYF. CDR3 sequence (DNA): TGTGCCTGGAGTGAAGGGACAGCTAGCACAGATACGCAGTATTTT.